These 7 T cell receptor beta chains share one sample of origin, sequenced in a study of T cell changes during pregnancy in multiple sclerosis. Some clones are missing from TCRdb's copy, which holds only in-frame ones; the method was immunoSEQ multiplex PCR. In the table there are more than 35,000 clones, 90% to 95% of which are singletons. Specimen: CD4+ T cells from peripheral blood mononuclear cells, collected in the third trimester of pregnancy. These receptors were taken from a female donor with multiple sclerosis, enrolled in a pregnancy study.

This rearrangement joins TRBV11-2 to TRBJ1-1, with D possibly matching TRBD1 (5 bases). V gave up 8 bases and J gave up 4 bases, with 17 bases separating them. CDR1 SGHAT and CDR2 FQNNGV come from the germline V gene. The CDR3 spans 14 residues. In nucleotides, the CDR3 is TGTGCCAGCCGGCTTTCGTCAGGGATCACTGAAGCTTTCTTT. The encoded protein is CASRLSSGITEAFF.

CDR3 amino acids: CASSFSGGSYNEQFF. Written as DNA, the CDR3 is TGCGCCAGCAGCTTCAGCGGGGGCTCCTACAATGAGCAGTTCTTC. The rearrangement uses TRBV5-1 and TRBJ2-1; 8 nucleotides line up with TRBD2. V was clipped by 2 bases and J by 0 bases; unmatched bases: 1. In germline, CDR1 is SGHRS, CDR2 YFSETQ. The CDR3 sequence is 15 residues long.

V gene TRBV7-3 combines with J gene TRBJ1-1; D is uncertain. CDR3 length: 15 amino acids. V dropped 3 bases and J dropped 1 base, with 12 bases sitting between them. CDR1 SGHTA and CDR2 FQGTGA come from the germline V gene. CDR3 coding DNA: TGTGCCAGCAGCTTTGGGCCTAAAAGGAACACTGAAGCTTTCTTT. Protein sequence: CASSFGPKRNTEAFF.

The chain recombines TRBV6-5 with TRBJ2-7; a possible D gene is TRBD1 (5 bases). From germline, CDR1 is MNHEY and CDR2 SVGAGI. The V end was cut by 5 bases, the J end by 5 bases, with 13 bases between. This CDR3 has 13 amino acids. CDR3 in amino acids: CASSPDSINEQYF. CDR3 nucleotides: TGTGCCAGCAGTCCCGACAGTATCAACGAGCAGTACTTC.

V is TRBV5-1 and J is TRBJ1-1; D is unclear. The V and J ends lost 1 base and 1 base respectively, with 8 bases between them. CDR3 length: 14 amino acids. The germline CDR1 and CDR2 sequences are SGHRS and YFSETQ. In nucleotides, the CDR3 is TGCGCCAGCAGCTTGAAGGGAGGGAACACTGAAGCTTTCTTT. This codes for CASSLKGGNTEAFF.

This chain connects TRBV18 to TRBJ1-5; D ambiguous. CDR3 length equals 14 residues. Deletions cut 3 bases from V and 5 bases from J, with 11 bases between. CDR1 and CDR2 (germline): KGHSH, LQKENI. CDR3 sequence: CASSPPVWHQPQHF. DNA of the CDR3: TGTGCCAGCTCACCGCCCGTGTGGCATCAGCCCCAGCATTTT.

The chain uses TRBV27 and TRBJ1-1; D is ambiguous. CDR1 is MNHEY, CDR2 SMNVEV, per germline (reference sequence). The germline V and J ends were trimmed by 2 bases and 7 bases, with 5 bases remaining between them. The CDR3 is 11 amino acids. In DNA, the CDR3 is TGTGCCAGCAGTTTAGCCGGTGAAGCTTTCTTT. Amino acid sequence: CASSLAGEAFF.